The 24 T cell receptor beta chains below come from one sample, sequenced in a study of shared clonotypes between healthy human individuals (dated by TCRdb to the early 2020s). The library came from the immunoSEQ multiplex PCR assay. TCRdb holds this immuneACCESS table with in-frame rearrangements only. Some clones are missing; in checked studies, unresolved V genes explain under half, and the rest has no known cause. The sample records some 200,000 clones, 65% to 70% of which are singletons. The top ten constitute around 10% of the sample. The specimen sequenced was memory CD4+ T cells sorted from blood. The cell subset or site label for this specimen denotes: CD45RA-negative fraction. Receptor source: a man aged 30-40 years in good health.

The table lists this clone with a few counts. The chain employs TRBV10-3 and TRBJ2-5; a possible D gene is TRBD2 (6 bases). Trimming removed 6 bases from V and 3 bases from J, with 14 bases in between. The CDR3 covers 14 residues. Germline assignment: CDR1 ENHRY and CDR2 SYGVKD. CDR3 protein: CAISLAGIEETQYF. The CDR3 nucleotides read TGTGCCATCAGCTTGGCGGGAATAGAAGAGACCCAGTACTTC.

This chain connects TRBV7-2 to TRBJ1-1; D uncertain. V was shortened by 1 base and J by 1 base, with 7 bases between the two germline ends. The germline V gene has CDR1 SGHTA and CDR2 FQGNSA. The CDR3 totals 14 residues. For the CDR3, the DNA is TGTGCCAGCAGCTTAGTAGTGGGGAACACTGAAGCTTTCTTT. The encoded protein is CASSLVVGNTEAFF.

The rearrangement links TRBV11-2 to TRBJ2-5, with D possibly called TRBD1 or TRBD2 (5 bases each). The V gene's germline CDR1 is SGHAT and CDR2 FQNNGV. This CDR3 comprises 15 residues. Trimming left V 5 bases short and J 2 bases short, with 15 bases between. The CDR3 sequence is CASSKYGTTQETQYF. The CDR3 bases are TGTGCCAGCAGCAAATACGGGACGACGCAAGAGACCCAGTACTTC.

This chain uses TRBV6-6 with TRBJ2-1; D unresolved. This CDR3 comprises 13 residues. The germline gives CDR1 MNHNY, CDR2 SVGAGI (reference sequence). Trimming removed 6 bases at V and 2 bases at J, with 8 bases between. DNA of the CDR3: TGTGCCAGCAGCCCGGGTGCCTACAATGAGCAGTTCTTC. It yields the protein CASSPGAYNEQFF.

As to this clone: Relative to the germline gene, one junction end is altered; a read error may explain this. V and J are TRBV7-8 and TRBJ2-7; perhaps TRBD2 as D (6 bases). The CDR3 covers 15 residues. The germline V gene encodes CDR1 SGHVS and CDR2 FQNEAQ. Here the CDR3 DNA reads TGTGCCAGCAGCCTAGCGAATGACCCTTATTACGAGCAGTACTTC. It translates to CASSLANDPYYEQYF.

This clone was observed a handful of times. The genes are TRBV28 and TRBJ1-2; tentative D call: TRBD1 (5 bases). The ends were cut back, 8 bases at V and 4 bases at J, with 14 bases in the middle. The CDR3 is 13 amino acids. The germline gives CDR1 MDHEN, CDR2 SYDVKM. CDR3 in DNA: TGTGCCAGCCGATCCGAGGGGTCCTATGGCTACACCTTC. This codes for CASRSEGSYGYTF.

The chain links TRBV4-1 to TRBJ2-7; 8 bases agree with TRBD1. There are 16 residues in the CDR3. J lost 1 base, V lost 3 bases, and 8 bases had no gene match. Per germline, CDR1 MGHRA and CDR2 YSYEKL. The CDR3 DNA sequence: TGCGCCAGCAGCCAGAGGAGGACAGGGTCGTCCTACGAGCAGTACTTC. Translation gives CASSQRRTGSSYEQYF.

This clone has just one count. The J gene is TRBJ2-5, the V gene TRBV5-1; D might be TRBD1 (5 bases). V was clipped by 1 base and J by 1 base, with 11 bases between them. Germline V gene sequence: CDR1 SGHRS, CDR2 YFSETQ. The CDR3 totals 15 residues. Written as DNA, the CDR3 is TGCGCCAGCAGCTTGAGGGGTATGGGCCAAGAGACCCAGTACTTC. Its translation is CASSLRGMGQETQYF.

The CDR3 DNA reads TGTGCCATCAGTGAGTCAGCAGCTAACTATGGCTACACCTTC. Protein product: CAISESAANYGYTF. The gene calls are TRBV10-3 and TRBJ1-2; D remains unclear. Per germline, CDR1 ENHRY and CDR2 SYGVKD. The CDR3 consists of 14 residues. V gave up 0 bases and J gave up 0 bases, with 5 bases separating them.

For the CDR3, the DNA is TGTGCCAGCAGCTTAGGTCCGGACAGGGCAGACGAGCAGTACTTC. Its protein product is CASSLGPDRADEQYF. The chain has TRBV11-2 and TRBJ2-7; 8 bases fit TRBD1. The CDR3 loop spans 15 amino acids. V was pared by 1 base and J by 5 bases, with 7 bases of the junction left unmatched. The germline gives CDR1 SGHAT, CDR2 FQNNGV.

The chain links TRBV7-9 to TRBJ1-4; the match to TRBD1 covers 7 bases. Germline CDR1 and CDR2: SEHNR and FQNEAQ (reference sequence). Trimming took 6 bases from V and 3 from J; bases not matched to a gene: 7. CDR3 length: 15 residues. The chain's CDR3 is CASRPQGGPNEKLFF. DNA of the CDR3: TGTGCCAGCAGACCCCAGGGGGGGCCTAATGAAAAACTGTTTTTT.

There are a few counts of this clone. The chain has TRBV6-1 and TRBJ2-4; D gene ambiguous. The CDR3 extends over 11 amino acids. CDR1 is MNHNS, CDR2 SASEGT, per germline. V shed 2 bases and J shed 15 bases, with 11 bases lying between them. In DNA, the CDR3 is TGTGCCAGCAGTGAATCGACCGTAGCGTACTTC. Protein: CASSESTVAYF.

V and J are TRBV6-6 and TRBJ2-7; either TRBD1 or TRBD2 may supply D (5 bases each). Trimming took off 0 bases at V and 3 bases at J, with 12 bases between the two ends. The germline V gene encodes CDR1 MNHNY and CDR2 SVGAGI (reference sequence). The CDR3 runs to 15 residues. The CDR3: CASSYSPFGGYEQYF. CDR3 bases: TGTGCCAGCAGTTACTCCCCTTTTGGGGGCTACGAGCAGTACTTC.

A few counts support this clone. In nucleotides, the CDR3 is TGTGCCAGCTCGGACAACAGGGGCTACGAGCAGTACTTC. It is translated as CASSDNRGYEQYF. The rearrangement joins TRBV6-5 to TRBJ2-7; 7 nucleotides agree with TRBD1. The CDR3 is made up of 13 amino acids. Germline CDR1 MNHEY, CDR2 SVGAGI. Trimming took 8 bases from V and 3 from J; bases not matched to a gene: 7.

This rearrangement joins TRBV11-2 to TRBJ2-1; D may be TRBD1 (6 bases). The CDR3 is 16 residues long. The V end was cut by 5 bases, the J end by 1 base, with 15 bases between. Germline V CDR1 and CDR2: SGHAT, FQNNGV. The CDR3 loop reads CASSRAQGFSYNEQFF. DNA of the CDR3: TGTGCCAGCAGCCGAGCACAGGGCTTTTCCTACAATGAGCAGTTCTTC.

About this clone: Other DNA sequences within the sample encode an identical CDR3. J is TRBJ1-5 and V is TRBV18; 7 positions agree with TRBD1. Per the germline V gene, CDR1 is KGHSH and CDR2 is LQKENI. After removal of 3 bases from V and 4 bases from J, the junction contained 0 bases not matched to a gene. CDR3 size: 13 residues. The CDR3 DNA is TGTGCCAGCTCACCGGGACAGAATCAGCCCCAGCATTTT. It specifies CASSPGQNQPQHF.

This clone was picked up many times. The CDR3 reads CASSLRATYGYTF. The CDR3 DNA sequence: TGTGCCAGCAGCCTTCGGGCCACCTATGGCTACACCTTC. The chain combines TRBV27 with TRBJ1-2; D remains unclear. Germline CDR1 and CDR2: MNHEY and SMNVEV (reference sequence). CDR3 length equals 13 residues. V shed 6 bases and J shed 4 bases, with 12 bases lying between them.

The chain combines TRBV5-1 with TRBJ2-6; D uncertain. Per germline, CDR1 SGHRS and CDR2 YFSETQ. This CDR3 is 14 amino acids long. The germline V and J ends were trimmed by 6 bases and 0 bases, with 7 bases remaining between them. DNA for the CDR3: TGCGCCAGCACCCTAAGCTCTGGGGCCAACGTCCTGACTTTC. Amino acids: CASTLSSGANVLTF.

The gene calls are TRBV11-3 and TRBJ2-1; tentatively, D is TRBD2 (6 bases). The CDR3 contains 13 residues. Germline-derived CDR1 and CDR2 are SGHNT and YENEEA. Trimming left V 1 base short and J 7 bases short, with 8 bases between. CDR3 amino acids: CASSLVADNEQFF. The CDR3 DNA follows: TGTGCCAGCAGCTTAGTAGCGGATAATGAGCAGTTCTTC. The full variable domain, with the rest looked up from reference TRBV11-3 and TRBJ2-1, is EAGVVQSPRYKIIEKKQPVAFWCNPISGHNTLYWYLQNLGQGPELLIRYENEEAVDDSQLPKDRFSAERLKGVDSTLKIQPAELGDSAVYLCASSLVADNEQFFGPGTRLTVL.

The V call is TRBV5-5, the J call TRBJ2-4; maybe TRBD1 (5 bases). V lost 0 bases to trimming and J lost 0 bases, with 19 bases between them. The germline V gene has CDR1 SGHKS and CDR2 YYEKEE (reference sequence). The CDR3 is 19 amino acids. The CDR3: CASSLAVLTDLVAKNIQYF. In DNA form, the CDR3 reads TGTGCCAGCAGCTTGGCGGTGTTGACAGACCTAGTAGCCAAAAACATTCAGTACTTC.

The chain joins TRBV7-2 to TRBJ1-2, with no clear D. In germline, CDR1 is SGHTA, CDR2 FQGNSA. V dropped 3 bases and J dropped 0 bases, with 8 bases sitting between them. This CDR3 spans 14 amino acids. CDR3: CASSLVISNYGYTF. The CDR3 DNA reads as TGTGCCAGCAGCTTGGTGATCTCTAACTATGGCTACACCTTC.

V is TRBV27 and J is TRBJ2-5; 13 bases agree with TRBD2. This CDR3 comprises 17 residues. The germline V gene has CDR1 MNHEY and CDR2 SMNVEV (reference sequence). J gave up 5 bases and V 5 bases, and 11 bases lay outside the gene matches. DNA for the CDR3: TGTGCCAGCAGTCCCACTAGCGGGAGGGCTGGTTGGGAGACCCAGTACTTC. Translation: CASSPTSGRAGWETQYF.

The chain recombines TRBV19 with TRBJ2-3, with unresolved D. The CDR3 is made up of 14 amino acids. CDR1 is LNHDA, CDR2 SQIVND, per germline (reference sequence). Trimming stripped 1 base from V and 6 bases from J, with 11 bases between. This chain's CDR3 is CASSIGGLGDTQYF. In DNA form, the CDR3 reads TGTGCCAGTAGTATAGGAGGCCTCGGGGATACGCAGTATTTT. The variable domain in full, with the rest retrieved from reference TRBV19 and TRBJ2-3, is DGGITQSPKYLFRKEGQNVTLSCEQNLNHDAMYWYRQDPGQGLRLIYYSQIVNDFQKGDIAEGYSVSREKKESFPLTVTSAQKNPTAFYLCASSIGGLGDTQYFGPGTRLTVL.

This clone has a handful of counts. The chain employs TRBV27 and TRBJ1-4; 9 nucleotides match TRBD1. Germline CDR1 reads MNHEY; CDR2 reads SMNVEV (reference sequence). V was pared by 3 bases and J by 4 bases, with 6 bases of the junction left unmatched. The CDR3 covers 16 residues. The CDR3 sequence: CASSLAQGAGNEKLFF. CDR3 sequence (DNA): TGTGCCAGCAGTTTGGCACAGGGGGCGGGTAATGAAAAACTGTTTTTT.